The 21 T cell receptor beta chains given below trace back to one sample, sequenced in a study of blood T cell repertoires in COVID-19 (dated by TCRdb to the early 2020s). Preparation of the library involved the immunoSEQ multiplex PCR assay. This immuneACCESS table, as held by TCRdb, lists in-frame sequences with V and J called but not all clones. Of the missing ones, under half trace to an unresolved V gene in checked studies; the others have no known cause. In this sample the table shows about 130,000 clones, about 87% of which occur a single time. The biggest ten clones account for more than 40% of the sample. The sequenced sample consisted of peripheral blood. These TCRs come from a human donor in a cohort sampled during active COVID-19.

This clone has a single count. The chain carries TRBV11-2 and TRBJ2-5, with a weak D call TRBD2 (5 bases). Germline lookup yields CDR1 SGHAT and CDR2 FQNNGV. The CDR3 contains 13 residues. V was clipped by 5 bases and J by 1 base, with 8 bases between them. The CDR3 reads CASSRTFQETQYF. In DNA, the CDR3 is TGTGCCAGCAGCAGGACTTTCCAAGAGACCCAGTACTTC.

The chain carries TRBV11-2 and TRBJ2-7; maybe TRBD1 (6 bases). The CDR3 totals 14 residues. Germline values: CDR1 SGHAT, CDR2 FQNNGV. V lost 4 bases to trimming and J lost 6 bases, with 16 bases between them. The CDR3 DNA reads TGTGCCAGCAGCTCAACCCGTCACAGGGTCGAGCAGTACGTC. Translation gives CASSSTRHRVEQYV.

The rearrangement uses TRBV12-3 or TRBV12-4 and TRBJ2-1; D gene ambiguous. Trimming left V 1 base short and J 9 bases short, with 10 bases between. The CDR3 length is 13 residues. CDR3 sequence: CASSLVWSGEQFF. CDR3 sequence (DNA): TGTGCCAGCAGTTTAGTGTGGTCCGGTGAGCAGTTCTTC.

This sequence joins TRBV7-3 and TRBJ2-5, with 13 nucleotides matching TRBD2. Germline CDR1 SGHTA, CDR2 FQGTGA. Trimming took 2 bases from V and 10 from J; bases not matched to a gene: 13. The CDR3 extends over 17 amino acids. CDR3 DNA sequence: TGTGCCAGCAGCTTAGCCCCCCCCGGGACTAGCGGGATGATCCAGTACTTC. Its translation is CASSLAPPGTSGMIQYF.

V usage is TRBV7-8 and J usage is TRBJ1-2; 7 bases align to TRBD1. Germline V CDR1 and CDR2: SGHVS, FQNEAQ. The CDR3 has 13 amino acids. The V gene end was trimmed by 5 bases and the J gene end by 7 bases; junction bases not matched to a gene: 7. In DNA form, the CDR3 reads TGTGCCAGCAGCGCTGACAGGGTGGGTGGCTACACCTTC. This codes for CASSADRVGGYTF.

The V call is TRBV7-9, the J call TRBJ1-1, with D maybe TRBD1 (6 bases). CDR1 SEHNR and CDR2 FQNEAQ come from the germline V gene (reference sequence). V was pared by 1 base and J by 3 bases, with 15 bases between. The CDR3 totals 16 residues. CDR3 nucleotide sequence: TGTGCCAGCAGCTTAGTACGGCCCGGGGGGCACACTGAAGCTTTCTTT. Translating it yields CASSLVRPGGHTEAFF. Full variable domain (remainder filled in from reference TRBV7-9 and TRBJ1-1): DTGVSQNPRHKITKRGQNVTFRCDPISEHNRLYWYRQTLGQGPEFLTYFQNEAQLEKSRLLSDRFSAERPKGSFSTLEIQRTEQGDSAMYLCASSLVRPGGHTEAFFGQGTRLTVV.

The chain recombines TRBV9 with TRBJ2-2; possible D gene TRBD2, 7 bases. Germline values: CDR1 SGDLS, CDR2 YYNGEE. V was pared by 8 bases and J by 5 bases, with 19 bases between. This CDR3 comprises 15 residues. The CDR3 DNA follows: TGTGCCAGTGGGGGGGCTCAGGGTATAACCGGGGAGCTGTTTTTT. This translates into CASGGAQGITGELFF.

J is TRBJ1-2 and V is TRBV5-6; D not certain. V gave up 0 bases and J gave up 4 bases, with 10 bases separating them. Looked up from germline, CDR1 is SGHDT and CDR2 is YYEEEE. CDR3 length: 14 amino acids. DNA of the CDR3: TGTGCCAGCAGCTTGGGCCCCGCGGTCTATGGCTACACCTTC. It encodes CASSLGPAVYGYTF.

This clone has a single count. The rearrangement uses TRBV19 and TRBJ2-5; D uncertain. The ends were cut back, 3 bases at V and 5 bases at J, with 10 bases in the middle. The germline V gene encodes CDR1 LNHDA and CDR2 SQIVND (reference sequence). This CDR3 comprises 13 residues. The CDR3 is CASSMATRETQYF. In DNA form, the CDR3 reads TGTGCCAGTAGTATGGCTACGAGGGAGACCCAGTACTTC.

The V call is TRBV2, the J call TRBJ1-1; maybe TRBD1 (5 bases). The CDR3 extends over 14 amino acids. V dropped 6 bases and J dropped 1 base, with 12 bases sitting between them. Germline lookup yields CDR1 SNHLY and CDR2 FYNNEI. The CDR3 nucleotides are TGTGCCAGCAGAAGACAGTTACCGAACACTGAAGCTTTCTTT. This gives the protein CASRRQLPNTEAFF.

This clone was counted between two and nine times. The V call is TRBV12-3 or TRBV12-4, the J call TRBJ2-7; D may be TRBD1 (5 bases). V lost 6 bases to trimming and J lost 2 bases, with 8 bases between them. The CDR3 consists of 12 residues. CDR3 in amino acids: CASSPTAYEQYV. In DNA, the CDR3 is TGTGCCAGCAGCCCGACAGCCTACGAGCAGTACGTC.

This chain connects TRBV5-6 to TRBJ2-7; 11 nucleotides align to TRBD2. Germline CDR1 and CDR2: SGHDT and YYEEEE. Trimming cost V 4 bases and J 3 bases; bases outside gene matches: 6. The CDR3 length is 15 residues. The CDR3 loop reads CASSATSGSFYEQYV. CDR3 nucleotide sequence: TGTGCCAGCAGCGCAACTAGCGGGAGTTTCTACGAGCAGTACGTC.

The gene calls are TRBV24-1 and TRBJ2-1; possibly TRBD1 for D (6 bases). This CDR3 is built from 16 residues. With 2 bases removed from V and 0 bases from J, the gap between germline ends came to 10 bases. Per the germline V gene, CDR1 is KGHDR and CDR2 is SFDVKD. CDR3 in DNA: TGTGCCACCAGTGATTACAGGGAAGACTCCTACAATGAGCAGTTCTTC. Its protein product is CATSDYREDSYNEQFF.

This clone has only one observation. The rearrangement uses TRBV9 and TRBJ1-1; tentative D call: TRBD1 (5 bases). Looked up from germline, CDR1 is SGDLS and CDR2 is YYNGEE. The CDR3 covers 13 residues. Trimming shortened V by 0 bases and J by 6 bases, and 9 bases separated the two germline ends. CDR3 nucleotide sequence: TGTGCCAGCAGCGTAGGGGCCAGGGCTGAAGCTTTCTTT. Translation gives CASSVGARAEAFF.

This chain joins TRBV11-2 and TRBJ2-1; 12 nucleotides match TRBD2. Germline V CDR1 and CDR2: SGHAT, FQNNGV. V lost 3 bases to trimming and J lost 6 bases; unmatched junction nucleotides: 0. The CDR3 contains 14 residues. CDR3 sequence reads: CASSLTSGGNEQFF. CDR3 in DNA: TGTGCCAGCAGCTTGACTAGCGGGGGCAATGAGCAGTTCTTC.

The chain links TRBV30 to TRBJ1-1, with a tentative D call TRBD1 (6 bases). Germline V gene data show CDR1 as GTSNPN and CDR2 as SVGIG (reference sequence). The V gene lost 3 bases and the J gene lost 0 bases, with 11 bases spanning the gap. The CDR3 totals 14 residues. In nucleotides, the CDR3 is TGTGCCTGGAGGAGGGGGGGTCTGAACACTGAAGCTTTCTTT. Encoded protein: CAWRRGGLNTEAFF.

The chain links TRBV7-9 to TRBJ1-1; 8 nucleotides line up with TRBD1. Looked up from germline, CDR1 is SEHNR and CDR2 is FQNEAQ (reference sequence). The length of the CDR3 is 14 residues. Trimming cost V 4 bases and J 5 bases; bases outside gene matches: 6. DNA of the CDR3: TGTGCCAGCAGCTCGACAGGGGTGAGGACTGAAGCTTTCTTT. This translates into CASSSTGVRTEAFF.

V and J are TRBV14 and TRBJ2-2, with D perhaps matching TRBD2 (6 bases). CDR1 and CDR2 (germline): SGHDN, FVKESK. The CDR3 is made up of 13 amino acids. V was pared by 4 bases and J by 7 bases, with 10 bases between. The CDR3 nucleotides are TGTGCCAGCAGCCGAGCGACTAGCGGGGAGCTGTTTTTT. Amino acid sequence: CASSRATSGELFF. Looking up the rest from reference TRBV14 and TRBJ2-2 gives the full variable domain: EAGVTQFPSHSVIEKGQTVTLRCDPISGHDNLYWYRRVMGKEIKFLLHFVKESKQDESGMPNNRFLAERTGGTYSTLKVQPAELEDSGVYFCASSRATSGELFFGEGSRLTVL.

V and J are TRBV7-3 and TRBJ2-3; D uncertain. The CDR3 consists of 14 residues. The germline V and J ends were trimmed by 4 bases and 4 bases, with 12 bases remaining between them. Looked up from germline, CDR1 is SGHTA and CDR2 is FQGTGA. The chain's CDR3 is CASSSQSPPDTQYF. The CDR3, as DNA: TGTGCCAGCAGCTCCCAGTCTCCCCCAGATACGCAGTATTTT. The whole variable domain, filled in from reference TRBV7-3 and TRBJ2-3, reads GAGVSQTPSNKVTEKGKYVELRCDPISGHTALYWYRQSLGQGPEFLIYFQGTGAADDSGLPNDRFFAVRPEGSVSTLKIQRTERGDSAVYLCASSSQSPPDTQYFGPGTRLTVL.

This chain joins TRBV6-5 and TRBJ1-1; D perhaps matches TRBD1 (6 bases). Looked up from germline, CDR1 is MNHEY and CDR2 is SVGAGI. This CDR3 has 15 residues. V was shortened by 8 bases and J by 0 bases, with 16 bases between the two germline ends. The CDR3 protein is CASFRRTAMNTEAFF. CDR3 bases: TGTGCCAGCTTTCGCCGGACAGCGATGAACACTGAAGCTTTCTTT.

This chain links TRBV7-2 with TRBJ2-5; D ambiguous. The CDR3 consists of 13 residues. Germline assignment: CDR1 SGHTA and CDR2 FQGNSA. Trimming pared 5 bases from V and 3 bases from J, leaving 10 bases between. CDR3 nucleotides: TGTGCCAGCAGCCTAAGACGGGAAGAGACCCAGTACTTC. Protein product: CASSLRREETQYF.